This T cell receptor (beta chain) was sequenced for a study of blood T cell repertoires in COVID-19. On the study more broadly: COVID-19 samples, acute and convalescent, were from the United States, Italy and Spain. PBMCs, B-cell-depleted T cells, or T cells provided the cDNA or gDNA that made up the material.

This CDR3 is built from 16 residues. The germline V and J ends were trimmed by 5 bases and 1 base, with 16 bases remaining between them. The V gene's germline CDR1 is SGHNT and CDR2 YENEEA. The assay was immunoSEQ multiplex PCR, and TCRdb's table has in-frame clones only and misses some. The table shows 55,000 to 75,000 clones, with roughly 90% occurring only once. Source material: peripheral blood. This clonotype was sampled from a human donor in a cohort sampled during active COVID-19. This sequence joins TRBV11-3 and TRBJ2-3; D is perhaps TRBD1 (7 bases). The CDR3 reads CASSQGGGMGTDTQYF. The CDR3 DNA reads TGTGCCAGCAGCCAAGGGGGCGGGATGGGCACAGATACGCAGTATTTT.